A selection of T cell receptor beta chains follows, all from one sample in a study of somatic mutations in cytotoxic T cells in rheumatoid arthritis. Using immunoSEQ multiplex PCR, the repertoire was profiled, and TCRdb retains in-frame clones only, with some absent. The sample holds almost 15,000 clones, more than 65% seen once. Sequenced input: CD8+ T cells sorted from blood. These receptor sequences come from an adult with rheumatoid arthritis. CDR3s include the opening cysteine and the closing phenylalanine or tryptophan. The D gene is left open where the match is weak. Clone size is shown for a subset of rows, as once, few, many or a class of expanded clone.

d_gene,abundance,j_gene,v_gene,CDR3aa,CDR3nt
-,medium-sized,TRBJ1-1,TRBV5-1,CASSYMDSFNTEAFF,TGCGCCAGCAGCTATATGGACAGCTTTAACACTGAAGCTTTCTTT
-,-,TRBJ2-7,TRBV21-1,CASSIKTSSYEQYF,TGTGCCAGCAGCATAAAAACGAGCTCCTACGAGCAGTACTTC
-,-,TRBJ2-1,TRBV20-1,CSASWGNEQFF,TGCAGTGCTAGCTGGGGTAATGAGCAGTTCTTC
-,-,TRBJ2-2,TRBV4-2,CASSQRRTGELFF,TGTGCCAGCAGTCAAAGACGGACCGGGGAGCTGTTTTTT
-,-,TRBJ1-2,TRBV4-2,CASYGREGYTF,TGTGCCAGCTATGGGAGGGAGGGCTACACCTTC
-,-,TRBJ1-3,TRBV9,CASSVGGGYSGNTIYF,TGTGCCAGCAGCGTAGGTGGGGGGTACTCTGGAAACACCATATATTTT
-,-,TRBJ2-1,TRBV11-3,CASSLDDLVSEQFF,TGTGCCAGCAGCTTAGATGATCTTGTTAGTGAGCAGTTCTTC
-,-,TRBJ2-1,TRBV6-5,CASSYSTGETYNEQFF,TGTGCCAGCAGTTACTCGACAGGCGAAACCTACAATGAGCAGTTCTTC
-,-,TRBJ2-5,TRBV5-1,CASSLRMYQETQYF,TGCGCCAGCAGCTTGAGGATGTACCAAGAGACCCAGTACTTC
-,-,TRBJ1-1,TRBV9,CASSSLGTNTEAFF,TGTGCCAGCAGCTCTCTGGGGACGAACACTGAAGCTTTCTTT
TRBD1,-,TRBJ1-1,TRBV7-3,CASSFPLDRDVFF,TGTGCCAGCAGCTTCCCCCTTGACAGGGACGTTTTCTTT
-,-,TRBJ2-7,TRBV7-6,CASSFWQGSSYEQYF,TGTGCCAGCAGCTTTTGGCAGGGGTCCTCCTACGAGCAGTACTTC
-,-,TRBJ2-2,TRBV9,CASSVDLVSFTGELFF,TGTGCCAGCAGCGTAGATCTAGTCAGCTTCACCGGGGAGCTGTTTTTT
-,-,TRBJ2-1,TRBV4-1,CASSQRLAMSSYNEQFF,TGCGCCAGCAGCCAGAGACTCGCCATGAGCTCCTACAATGAGCAGTTCTTC
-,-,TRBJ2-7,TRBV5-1,CASSPWTNSYEQYF,TGCGCCAGCAGCCCTTGGACCAATTCCTACGAGCAGTACTTC
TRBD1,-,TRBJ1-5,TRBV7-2,CASSLGQGAQPQHF,TGTGCCAGCAGCTTGGGACAGGGGGCACAGCCCCAGCATTTT
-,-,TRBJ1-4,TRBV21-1,CASREGTRNEKLFF,TGTGCCAGCCGTGAAGGGACTCGTAATGAAAAACTGTTTTTT
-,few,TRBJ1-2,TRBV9,CASSPPPDLNGYTF,TGTGCCAGCAGCCCTCCGCCGGACCTTAATGGCTACACCTTC
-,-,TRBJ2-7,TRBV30,CAWSVGYEQYF,TGTGCCTGGAGTGTAGGATACGAGCAGTACTTC
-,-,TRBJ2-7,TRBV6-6,CGSSGRAGEQYF,TGTGGTAGCAGTGGCAGGGCAGGTGAGCAGTACTTC
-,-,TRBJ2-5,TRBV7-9,CASSLAIQETQYF,TGTGCCAGCAGCTTAGCTATCCAAGAGACCCAGTACTTC
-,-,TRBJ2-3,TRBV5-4,CASSISGTDTQYF,TGTGCCAGCAGCATTAGCGGCACAGATACGCAGTATTTT
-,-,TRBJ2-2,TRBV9,CASSVSGAGELFF,TGTGCCAGCAGCGTTTCAGGGGCCGGGGAGCTGTTTTTT
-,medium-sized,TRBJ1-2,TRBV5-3,CARTDAQDDYGYTF,TGTGCCAGAACCGACGCCCAGGACGACTATGGCTACACCTTC
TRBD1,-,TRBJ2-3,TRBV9,CASSPGTGGIDTQYF,TGTGCCAGCAGCCCCGGGACAGGGGGTATTGATACGCAGTATTTT
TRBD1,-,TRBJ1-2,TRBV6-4,CASSDRKGGEVYGYTF,TGTGCCAGCAGTGACCGAAAAGGGGGCGAGGTCTATGGCTACACCTTC
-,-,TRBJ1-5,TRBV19,CASSHSEGLSNQPQHF,TGTGCCAGTAGTCATTCAGAGGGGTTAAGCAATCAGCCCCAGCATTTT
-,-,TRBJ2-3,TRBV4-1,CASSQEDAGWDTDTQYF,TGCGCCAGCAGCCAAGAAGATGCAGGGTGGGACACAGATACGCAGTATTTT
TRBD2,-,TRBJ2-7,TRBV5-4,CASSGGTSGGAYEQYF,TGTGCCAGCAGCGGCGGGACTAGCGGGGGGGCCTACGAGCAGTACTTC
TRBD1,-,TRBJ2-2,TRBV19,CATRDRGRPLTGELFF,TGTGCCACCCGGGACAGGGGGAGACCCCTCACCGGGGAGCTGTTTTTT
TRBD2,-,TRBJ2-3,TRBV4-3,CASRPTSGAPYTQYF,TGCGCCAGCCGCCCGACTAGCGGGGCTCCCTATACGCAGTATTTT